These 14 T cell receptor beta chains originate from one sample sequenced in a study of type 1 regulatory T cells. TCRdb fed the reads into MiXCR, producing one record per CDR3 protein. The sample has about 68,000 distinct CDR3 sequences, around 63% seen once. The antigens for these receptors are not known. Material: cultured T cells, either the whole culture or a sorted T cell fraction (not recorded which). Subset indicated: Tr1-enriched cell product generated in vitro against host alloantigens. All receptors derive from a human donor in good health.

This chain uses TRBV7-9 with TRBJ2-3; D gene uncertain. Deletions cut 1 base from V and 5 bases from J, with 16 bases between. Germline assignment: CDR1 SEHNR and CDR2 FQNEAQ (reference sequence). CDR3 length: 16 residues. CDR3 DNA: TGTGCCAGCAGCTTAGATGGGCCCGGGCGAGGAGATACGCAGTATTTT. This translates into CASSLDGPGRGDTQYF.

This clonotype was detected a few times. The rearrangement joins TRBV2 to TRBJ2-2, with 9 bases identical to TRBD1. The CDR3 is made up of 14 amino acids. Germline CDR1 reads SNHLY; CDR2 reads FYNNEI. The trim removed 4 bases at V and 4 bases at J, leaving 1 base unmatched. The CDR3 loop is CASSVTGGTGELFF. The CDR3 DNA reads TGTGCCAGCAGTGTGACAGGGGGCACCGGGGAGCTGTTTTTT.

The gene calls are TRBV20-1 and TRBJ2-7; no firm D call. Germline V gene lookup returns CDR1 DFQATT and CDR2 SNEGSKA (reference sequence). The ends were cut back, 2 bases at V and 6 bases at J, with 5 bases in the middle. This CDR3 spans 10 amino acids. Here the CDR3 reads CSARQLEQYF. CDR3 bases: TGCAGTGCTAGACAACTCGAGCAGTACTTC.

Of note for this clonotype: This may come from a read error, since a much larger clone is one base off. The rearrangement links TRBV9 to TRBJ1-3; D might be TRBD1 (6 bases). CDR1 is SGDLS and CDR2 is YYNGEE in the germline V gene. There are 17 residues in the CDR3. The CDR3 region has the DNA TGTGCCAGCAGCGTGTACAGGGACCCGAGCTCTGGAAACACCACATATTTT. The encoded protein is CASSVYRDPSSGNTTYF.

J is TRBJ1-5 and V is TRBV6-2 or TRBV6-3; D is perhaps TRBD1 (5 bases). This CDR3 spans 14 amino acids. Germline V gene sequence: CDR1 MNHEY, CDR2 SVGEGT. The germline V and J ends were trimmed by 4 bases and 2 bases, with 9 bases remaining between them. The CDR3 here is CASSWGRGNQPQHF. CDR3 nucleotides: TGTGCCAGCAGTTGGGGCAGGGGCAATCAGCCCCAGCATTTT.

This clonotype was observed a handful of times. J is TRBJ2-1 and V is TRBV28; D not resolved. The CDR3 sequence is 17 residues long. V lost 2 bases and J 7 bases, leaving 21 bases between the germline ends. Germline assignment: CDR1 MDHEN and CDR2 SYDVKM. Here the CDR3 DNA reads TGTGCCAGCAGTTTACTTAACTACCGCGACGTGCGGAATGAGCAGTTCTTC. Its protein product is CASSLLNYRDVRNEQFF.

CDR3 amino acids: CASSSWTGPLDTQYF. For the CDR3, the DNA is TGTGCCAGCAGTTCCTGGACAGGACCGCTAGATACGCAGTATTTT. The rearrangement links TRBV6-2 or TRBV6-3 to TRBJ2-3, with 7 bases that match TRBD1. In germline, CDR1 is MNHEY, CDR2 SVGEGT. The junction had 9 bases not matched to a gene; V was cut back by 4 bases and J by 5 bases. This CDR3 contains 15 residues.

This chain connects TRBV27 to TRBJ1-1; D remains unclear. The CDR3 has 14 amino acids. The V end was cut by 5 bases, the J end by 6 bases, with 16 bases between. CDR1 MNHEY and CDR2 SMNVEV come from the germline V gene (reference sequence). The CDR3 DNA reads as TGTGCCAGCAGTACAAAGCCCTCAATCTCTGAAGCTTTCTTT. Its translation: CASSTKPSISEAFF.

This clonotype has just a few counts. The chain employs TRBV7-9 and TRBJ2-6; no clear D. The CDR3 is 14 amino acids. CDR1 is SEHNR, CDR2 FQNEAQ, per germline (reference sequence). The CDR3: CAYPPRTGANVLTF. CDR3 bases: TGTGCTTACCCTCCCCGTACTGGGGCCAACGTCCTGACTTTC.

This clonotype appeared a single time. The gene calls are TRBV5-1 and TRBJ2-1; 7 bases agree with TRBD2. The CDR3 loop spans 14 amino acids. Germline loops: CDR1 SGHRS, CDR2 YFSETQ. V was pared by 2 bases and J by 7 bases, with 6 bases of the junction left unmatched. CDR3 protein: CASSFGLAGNEQFF. CDR3 nucleotide sequence: TGCGCCAGCAGCTTTGGATTAGCGGGTAATGAGCAGTTCTTC.

This rearrangement joins TRBV7-9 to TRBJ2-5; TRBD1 might be the D (6 bases). The germline gives CDR1 SEHNR, CDR2 FQNEAQ (reference sequence). Trimming removed 5 bases at V and 0 bases at J, with 16 bases between. The CDR3 sequence is 16 residues long. CDR3 in amino acids: CASSPSGALYQETQYF. CDR3 nucleotides: TGTGCCAGCAGCCCCTCAGGGGCATTGTACCAAGAGACCCAGTACTTC. Full variable domain (outside the CDR3, taken from reference TRBV7-9 and TRBJ2-5): DTGVSQNPRHKITKRGQNVTFRCDPISEHNRLYWYRQTLGQGPEFLTYFQNEAQLEKSRLLSDRFSAERPKGSFSTLEIQRTEQGDSAMYLCASSPSGALYQETQYFGPGTRLLVL.

In its sample, this clonotype was seen a few times. The rearrangement uses TRBV4-1 and TRBJ1-5; a possible D gene is TRBD1 (5 bases). V was cut by 2 bases and J by 5 bases, with 16 bases left in between. Germline CDR1 and CDR2: MGHRA and YSYEKL. The CDR3 runs to 16 residues. The CDR3 sequence: CASSQSIDSQYQPQHF. In DNA, the CDR3 is TGCGCCAGCAGCCAATCAATAGACAGTCAATATCAGCCCCAGCATTTT.

This clonotype was counted at least ten times. The chain combines TRBV29-1 with TRBJ2-2; 16 nucleotides align to TRBD2. The CDR3 runs to 16 residues. V shed 6 bases, J shed 3 bases, and the junction held 4 bases outside the gene matches. Germline CDR1 SQVTM, CDR2 ANQGSEA. The CDR3: CSVQGLAGGDTGELFF. Written as DNA, the CDR3 is TGCAGCGTCCAGGGACTAGCGGGAGGGGACACCGGGGAGCTGTTTTTT.

The chain combines TRBV5-1 with TRBJ2-5, with D perhaps matching TRBD1 or TRBD2 (5 bases each). CDR3 length equals 14 residues. V lost 4 bases, J lost 4 bases, and 14 bases lay in between. CDR1 is SGHRS and CDR2 is YFSETQ in the germline V gene. CDR3 sequence: CASSASGGPETQYF. Here the CDR3 DNA reads TGCGCCAGCAGCGCCTCTGGGGGTCCAGAGACCCAGTACTTC.